This is a list of T cell receptor beta chains from one sample in a study of T cell changes during pregnancy in multiple sclerosis. The data were produced by immunoSEQ multiplex PCR, yet TCRdb's version contains in-frame clones alone and is incomplete. The sample yields some 60,000 clones, about 92% seen once. The sample consisted of peripheral blood, taken after pregnancy. These receptors originate from a female donor with multiple sclerosis, enrolled in a pregnancy study. CDR3s include the opening cysteine and the closing phenylalanine or tryptophan.

v_gene	j_gene	CDR3aa
TRBV28	TRBJ2-7	CASSLFGGQSPDEQYF
TRBV19	TRBJ1-5	CASSWAGYSNQPQHF
TRBV2	TRBJ2-7	CATSRSSYEQYF
TRBV6-6	TRBJ1-1	CASSYLRDTEAFF
TRBV6-6	TRBJ2-7	CASSYSGTRGGYEQYF
TRBV7-2	TRBJ2-7	CASSHPLTGVYEQYF
TRBV6-5	TRBJ2-7	CASSYGAGGEQYF
TRBV19	TRBJ1-5	CASKGLNSIVNQPQHF
TRBV28	TRBJ2-7	CASSPLGGEFEQYF
TRBV28	TRBJ1-2	CASSLVRLYGYTF
TRBV5-4	TRBJ2-3	CASSLSIRTSPTDTQYF
TRBV19	TRBJ2-3	CASSSGEGHTDTQYF
TRBV2	TRBJ2-5	CASTLQETQYF
TRBV6-1	TRBJ1-4	CASRSRVVGEKLFF
TRBV12-5	TRBJ2-2	CASAPGQRTGELFF
TRBV28	TRBJ2-7	CASSFLGGSYEQYF
TRBV20-1	TRBJ2-1	CSAEREDGQFF
TRBV7-8	TRBJ1-1	CASTPCNRSDTEAFF
TRBV2	TRBJ2-1	CASSEEGTSYNEQFF
TRBV28	TRBJ1-2	CASSPTGVYGYTF
TRBV19	TRBJ2-7	CASSIVAGPTYEQYF
TRBV5-3	TRBJ2-3	CARRPSSPGLDLDTQYF
TRBV4-3	TRBJ2-6	CASSLQGVGSGANVLTF
TRBV7-9	TRBJ2-5	CASSRTGLQETQYF
TRBV9	TRBJ2-7	CARDVGQKDPEQYF
TRBV5-6	TRBJ2-3	CASSWILAGDTDTQYF
TRBV7-9	TRBJ1-1	CASSFTGNTEAFF
TRBV4-2	TRBJ2-1	CASSGLLRDNEQFF
TRBV4-3	TRBJ2-7	CASSQKTGYSSYEQYF
TRBV4-2	TRBJ2-7	CASSQDPAGASYEQYF
TRBV27	TRBJ1-4	CASSLRGSGYEKLFF
TRBV5-5	TRBJ2-7	CASSFSGGEQYF
TRBV5-1	TRBJ2-1	CASSFTGNYEQFF
TRBV4-1	TRBJ1-1	CASSLRGPDTEAFF
TRBV25-1	TRBJ2-7	CASSANGLAGGGEQYF
TRBV7-9	TRBJ1-5	CASSSTSGIGQPQHF
TRBV9	TRBJ2-1	CASSAEKAGFLSVHNEQFF
TRBV5-1	TRBJ2-3	CASSLAGSGSVDTQYF
TRBV28	TRBJ2-7	CASSSGQGALRHF
TRBV4-2	TRBJ2-1	CASSQEAGSGRALQFF
TRBV19	TRBJ2-1	CASTGGEYYNEQFF
TRBV12-5	TRBJ2-2	CASGLVQVAGNTGELFF
TRBV10-3	TRBJ2-7	CAIRPGLAGQYEQYF
TRBV5-8	TRBJ2-1	CASSLGAGGPRLTWEQFF
TRBV7-2	TRBJ2-5	CASSLGSGAGGSGETQYF
TRBV7-8	TRBJ1-1	CASSLDRGSPEAFF
TRBV14	TRBJ2-1	CASSDGRWAYNEQFF
TRBV28	TRBJ2-5	CASSFSGQLLSPKGQYF
TRBV2	TRBJ1-1	CASTKDSLLNTEAFF
TRBV6-5	TRBJ2-5	CASSYSGGRRRETQYF
TRBV5-1	TRBJ2-1	CASSVTSGGVYNEQFF
TRBV29-1	TRBJ1-5	CSVAGVGQPQHF
TRBV28	TRBJ2-2	CASSPPGAGGIGELFF
TRBV28	TRBJ2-7	CASSFGGTESYEQYF
TRBV6-5	TRBJ1-1	CASTDRPGGTEAFF
TRBV27	TRBJ1-1	CASRASKGANTEAFF
TRBV6-1	TRBJ1-2	CASSEFNGRDYGYTF
TRBV29-1	TRBJ2-1	CSVEVAGPSNEQFF
TRBV5-1	TRBJ2-2	CASSHGDRRESGELFF
TRBV7-8	TRBJ1-4	CASSHRTGATNEKLFF